These 24 T cell receptor beta chains were sequenced from one sample in a study of T cell clusters in autoimmune cytopenias. One tube held mixed TRB-A and TRB-B primer pools for touch-down PCR. After re-calling the multiplex PCR reads, TCRdb lists one entry per CDR3 protein, DNA absent. This sample contains about 1,900 distinct CDR3 sequences. TRB was amplified from about 270 ng of peripheral blood genomic DNA per sample. Sequenced input: peripheral blood. These receptors originate from a human donor with an autoimmune cytopenia, with autoimmune hepatitis or in good health (not recorded which).

This clonotype is labeled medium-sized based on frequency. The chain's CDR3 is CASRRDIGQPQHF. The chain employs TRBV7-6 and TRBJ1-5. Per germline, CDR1 SGHVS and CDR2 FNYEAQ. This CDR3 is built from 13 residues.

This clonotype is medium-sized (0.01 to 0.1%) by frequency. This rearrangement joins TRBV12-3 or TRBV12-4 to TRBJ1-4. This CDR3 has 14 residues. CDR3 amino acids: CATNRDGLNEKLFF.

Frequency places this clonotype as medium-sized. V and J are TRBV19 and TRBJ2-7. Germline V gives CDR1 LNHDA, CDR2 SQIVND (reference sequence). This CDR3 has 13 residues. CDR3: CASSNPQTYEQYF.

This clonotype counts as medium-sized (0.01 to 0.1%) by frequency. CDR3 loop: CSVEIGWGGRREQYF. The chain carries TRBV29-1 and TRBJ2-7; as DNA is missing, the TRBD2 call by TCRdb cannot be tested. This CDR3 has 15 amino acids. Germline V CDR1 and CDR2: SQVTM, ANQGSEA.

This clonotype registers medium-sized (0.01 to 0.1%) by frequency. V and J are TRBV27 and TRBJ1-6; the D gene TCRdb calls, TRBD1, cannot be checked with no DNA. The CDR3 is 17 amino acids. Per the germline V gene, CDR1 is MNHEY and CDR2 is SMNVEV (reference sequence). CDR3 loop: CASSLRMGQGYNSPLHF.

The gene calls are TRBV12-3 or TRBV12-4 and TRBJ2-5. The CDR3 sequence is 13 residues long. CDR3: CASSLNLIETQYF.

This clonotype is called medium-sized based on its frequency. CDR3 protein: CATHPYYDSTDTQYF. The gene calls are TRBV10-2 and TRBJ2-3; TCRdb lists TRBD1, though no DNA is available to test this call. Germline V gene sequence: CDR1 WSHSY, CDR2 SAAADI. The CDR3 is made up of 15 amino acids.

This clonotype is labeled medium-sized (0.01 to 0.1%) based on frequency. This rearrangement joins TRBV5-4 to TRBJ2-1; checking the TCRdb D call of TRBD1 is not possible without DNA. CDR3 length: 15 amino acids. Germline assignment: CDR1 SGHNT and CDR2 YYREEE (reference sequence). The CDR3 here is CASSLDPRVGNEQFF.

This clonotype is deemed medium-sized by its frequency. The chain carries TRBV12-3 or TRBV12-4 and TRBJ2-1; the TCRdb call, TRBD1, lacks DNA for checking. This CDR3 comprises 16 residues. The CDR3 protein is CASSTGTVSSYNEQFF.

Considering frequency, this clonotype is medium-sized. The chain recombines TRBV6-1 with TRBJ2-1. The CDR3 is made up of 14 amino acids. Germline CDR1 is MNHNS and CDR2 is SASEGT. This CDR3 is CASSEESYNGEQFF.

Judged by frequency, this clonotype is medium-sized. The V and J genes are TRBV29-1 and TRBJ1-5. CDR1 is SQVTM, CDR2 ANQGSEA, per germline. The CDR3 has 12 residues. CDR3 residues: CSVGGSNQPQHF.

The chain has TRBV24-1 and TRBJ2-1; as DNA is missing, the TRBD1 call by TCRdb cannot be tested. Germline V gene sequence: CDR1 KGHDR, CDR2 SFDVKD. The CDR3 covers 14 residues. Here the CDR3 reads CATHSGNLGNEQFF.

This chain uses TRBV10-3 with TRBJ1-1; TCRdb's D call of TRBD1 is untestable without DNA. Looked up from germline, CDR1 is ENHRY and CDR2 is SYGVKD. The length of the CDR3 is 15 residues. Here the CDR3 reads CAISEYIGQNTEAFF.

The CDR3 protein is CASSMGDGMNTEAFF. The V call is TRBV5-4, the J call TRBJ1-1; TCRdb lists TRBD1, though no DNA is available to test this call. The germline CDR1 and CDR2 sequences are SGHNT and YYREEE (reference sequence). The CDR3 is 15 amino acids.

The chain is built from TRBV21-1 and TRBJ1-4. TRBV21-1 is a pseudogene. The CDR3 covers 15 residues. The CDR3 loop is CASSKDMPTNEKLFF.

This clonotype is classed as medium-sized by frequency. This chain joins TRBV19 and TRBJ2-6. The CDR3 totals 16 residues. Per germline, CDR1 LNHDA and CDR2 SQIVND (reference sequence). CDR3: CASSIRWISGANVLTF. Together with reference TRBV19 and TRBJ2-6, the CDR3 gives the full variable domain: DGGITQSPKYLFRKEGQNVTLSCEQNLNHDAMYWYRQDPGQGLRLIYYSQIVNDFQKGDIAEGYSVSREKKESFPLTVTSAQKNPTAFYLCASSIRWISGANVLTFGAGSRLTVL.

The CDR3 is CASSLVGRSSYNEQFF. The chain joins TRBV27 to TRBJ2-1. The CDR3 consists of 16 residues. Germline loops: CDR1 MNHEY, CDR2 SMNVEV (reference sequence).

This clonotype registers medium-sized (0.01 to 0.1%) by frequency. The chain combines TRBV29-1 with TRBJ2-1. The CDR3 sequence is 12 residues long. Germline V gene data show CDR1 as SQVTM and CDR2 as ANQGSEA. The CDR3 is CSVVPLLNEQFF.

The rearrangement links TRBV9 to TRBJ1-2; TCRdb calls TRBD1, which cannot be checked without DNA. This CDR3 has 17 amino acids. CDR1 and CDR2 from the germline V gene are SGDLS and YYNGEE. Here the CDR3 reads CASSSPRRDRSNYGYTF.

Its frequency marks this clonotype as medium-sized. The chain is built from TRBV15 and TRBJ2-7; the D call of TRBD1 rests on TCRdb alone, since no DNA is present to check it. Germline CDR1 and CDR2: LNHNV and YYDKDF (reference sequence). CDR3 length: 14 amino acids. CDR3 amino acids: CATRDMDKSYEQYF.

This clonotype is classed as medium-sized by frequency. The gene calls are TRBV6-2 or TRBV6-3 and TRBJ2-7. The CDR3 loop spans 13 amino acids. In germline, CDR1 is MNHEY, CDR2 SVGEGT. The CDR3 protein is CASMKGNSYEQYF.

This clonotype shows up as medium-sized by frequency. The CDR3: CAWRGQGDGPQHF. The genes are TRBV30 and TRBJ1-5; the TRBD1 assignment by TCRdb is unverifiable without DNA. CDR3 length: 13 amino acids. Germline CDR1 GTSNPN, CDR2 SVGIG (reference sequence). The full variable domain, with the rest looked up from reference TRBV30 and TRBJ1-5, is SQTIHQWPATLVQPVGSPLSLECTVEGTSNPNLYWYRQAAGRGLQLLFYSVGIGQISSEVPQNLSASRPQDRQFILSSKKLLLSDSGFYLCAWRGQGDGPQHFGDGTRLSIL.

In terms of frequency, this clonotype is medium-sized. The V and J genes are TRBV29-1 and TRBJ2-7; TCRdb selects TRBD1, and the lack of DNA leaves this call unchecked. This CDR3 region has 12 residues. Germline assignment: CDR1 SQVTM and CDR2 ANQGSEA. The CDR3 here is CSAGTVSYEQYF.

In terms of frequency, this clonotype is large. The chain couples TRBV29-1 to TRBJ2-1; TCRdb's D call, TRBD2, is unchecked because there is no DNA. The CDR3 loop spans 14 amino acids. Looked up from germline, CDR1 is SQVTM and CDR2 is ANQGSEA. CDR3 residues: CSVDLGKGNNEQFF.